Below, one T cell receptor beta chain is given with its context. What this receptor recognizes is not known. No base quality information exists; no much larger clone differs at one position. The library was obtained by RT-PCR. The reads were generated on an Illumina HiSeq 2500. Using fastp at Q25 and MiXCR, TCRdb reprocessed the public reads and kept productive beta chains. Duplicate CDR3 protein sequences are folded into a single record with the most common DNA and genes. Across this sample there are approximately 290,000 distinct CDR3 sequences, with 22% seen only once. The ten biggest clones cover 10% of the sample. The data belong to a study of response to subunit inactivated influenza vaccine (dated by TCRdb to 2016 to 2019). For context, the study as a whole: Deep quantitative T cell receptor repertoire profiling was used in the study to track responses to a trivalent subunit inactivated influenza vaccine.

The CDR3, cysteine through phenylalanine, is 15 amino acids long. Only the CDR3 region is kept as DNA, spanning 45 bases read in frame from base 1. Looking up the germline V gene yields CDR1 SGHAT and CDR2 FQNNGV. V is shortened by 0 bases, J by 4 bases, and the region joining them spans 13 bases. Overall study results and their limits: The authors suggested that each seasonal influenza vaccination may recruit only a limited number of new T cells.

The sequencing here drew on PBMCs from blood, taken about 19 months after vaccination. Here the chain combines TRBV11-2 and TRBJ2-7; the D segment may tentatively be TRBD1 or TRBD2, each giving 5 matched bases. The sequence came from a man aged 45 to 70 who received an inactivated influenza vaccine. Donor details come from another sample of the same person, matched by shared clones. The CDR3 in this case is CASSLESRGSYEQYF. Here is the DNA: TGTGCCAGCAGCTTAGAGTCGAGGGGCTCGTACGAGCAGTACTTC. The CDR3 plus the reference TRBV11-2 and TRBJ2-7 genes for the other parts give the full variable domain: EAGVAQSPRYKIIEKRQSVAFWCNPISGHATLYWYQQILGQGPKLLIQFQNNGVVDDSQLPKDRFSAERLKGVDSTLKIQPAKLEDSAVYLCASSLESRGSYEQYFGPGTRLTVT.